These T cell receptor beta chains were read from a single sample in a study of long-term antiretroviral therapy in people with HIV. Produced via immunoSEQ multiplex PCR; TCRdb's table is partial and in-frame only. The data show about 17,000 clones, with 79% seen just once and approximately 8.2% held by the top ten. Sequenced here: unsorted PBMCs, sampled at the start of antiretroviral therapy. The receptors stem from a man aged 25-45 years with HIV. The conserved cysteine and the conserved F or W are not part of the CDR3 here.

v_call	j_call	cdr3_aa
TRBV18	TRBJ2-1	ASSPQNVAAYNEQF
TRBV14	TRBJ2-3	ASSSGLKGSQY
TRBV13	TRBJ1-5	ASSYFNQPQH
TRBV30	TRBJ2-2	AWTENTGELF
TRBV5-4	TRBJ2-2	ARGGELF
TRBV7-9	TRBJ1-1	ASSSRVDTEAF
TRBV7-9	TRBJ2-2	ASSFPRPGELF
TRBV28	TRBJ2-5	ASPPSGGPQETQY
TRBV19	TRBJ2-7	ASSAGTGYEQY
TRBV7-9	TRBJ1-6	ASSLGRNYNSPLH
TRBV18	TRBJ2-7	ASSPHAGTGSIEQY